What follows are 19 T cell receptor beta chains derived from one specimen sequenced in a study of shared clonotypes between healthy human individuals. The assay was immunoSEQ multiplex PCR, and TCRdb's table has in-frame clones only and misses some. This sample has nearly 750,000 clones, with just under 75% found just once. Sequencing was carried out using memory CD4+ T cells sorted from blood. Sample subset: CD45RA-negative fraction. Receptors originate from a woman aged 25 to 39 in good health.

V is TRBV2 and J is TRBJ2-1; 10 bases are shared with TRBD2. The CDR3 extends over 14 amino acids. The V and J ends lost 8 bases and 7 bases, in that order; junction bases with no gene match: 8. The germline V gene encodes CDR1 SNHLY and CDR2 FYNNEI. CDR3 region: CASQLRTSGNEQFF. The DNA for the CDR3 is TGTGCCAGCCAGTTAAGGACTAGCGGAAATGAGCAGTTCTTC. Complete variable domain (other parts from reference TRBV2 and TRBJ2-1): EPEVTQTPSHQVTQMGQEVILRCVPISNHLYFYWYRQILGQKVEFLVSFYNNEISEKSEIFDDQFSVERPDGSNFTLKIRSTKLEDSAMYFCASQLRTSGNEQFFGPGTRLTVL.

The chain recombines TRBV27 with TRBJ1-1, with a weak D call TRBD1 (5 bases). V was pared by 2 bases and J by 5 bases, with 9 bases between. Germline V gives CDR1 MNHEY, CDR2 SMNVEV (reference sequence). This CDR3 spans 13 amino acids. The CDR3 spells CASSLIRQTEAFF. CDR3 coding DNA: TGTGCCAGCAGTTTAATAAGACAGACTGAAGCTTTCTTT.

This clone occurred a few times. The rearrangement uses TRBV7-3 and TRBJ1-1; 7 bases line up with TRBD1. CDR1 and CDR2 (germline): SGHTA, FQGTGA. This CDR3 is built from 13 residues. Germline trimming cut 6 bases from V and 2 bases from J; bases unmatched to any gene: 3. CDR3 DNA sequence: TGTGCCAGCAGACGACAGGGTAACACTGAAGCTTTCTTT. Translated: CASRRQGNTEAFF.

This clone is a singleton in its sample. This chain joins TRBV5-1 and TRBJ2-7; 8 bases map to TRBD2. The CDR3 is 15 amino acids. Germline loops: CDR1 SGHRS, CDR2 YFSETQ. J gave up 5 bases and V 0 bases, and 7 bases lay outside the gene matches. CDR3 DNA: TGCGCCAGCAGCTTGGCGCTAGGGCGGGGGGACGAGCAGTACTTC. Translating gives CASSLALGRGDEQYF.

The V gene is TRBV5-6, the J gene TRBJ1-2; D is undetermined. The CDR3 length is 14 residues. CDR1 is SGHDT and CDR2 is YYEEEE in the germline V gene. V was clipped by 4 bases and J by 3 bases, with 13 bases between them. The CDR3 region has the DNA TGTGCCAGCAGCCCAAGGCCCGGCGACTATGGCTACACCTTC. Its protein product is CASSPRPGDYGYTF.

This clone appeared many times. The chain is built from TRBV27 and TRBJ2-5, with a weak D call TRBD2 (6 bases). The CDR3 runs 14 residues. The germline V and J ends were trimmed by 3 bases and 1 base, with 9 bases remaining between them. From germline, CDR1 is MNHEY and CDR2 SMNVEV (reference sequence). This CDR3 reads CASSFAGFQETQYF. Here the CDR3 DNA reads TGTGCCAGCAGTTTTGCGGGATTCCAAGAGACCCAGTACTTC.

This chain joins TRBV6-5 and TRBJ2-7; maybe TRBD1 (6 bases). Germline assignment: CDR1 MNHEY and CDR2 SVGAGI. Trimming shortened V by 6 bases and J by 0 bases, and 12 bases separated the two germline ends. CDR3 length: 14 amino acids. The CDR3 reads CASSRDIHSYEQYF. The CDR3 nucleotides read TGTGCCAGCAGCAGGGACATACACTCCTACGAGCAGTACTTC.

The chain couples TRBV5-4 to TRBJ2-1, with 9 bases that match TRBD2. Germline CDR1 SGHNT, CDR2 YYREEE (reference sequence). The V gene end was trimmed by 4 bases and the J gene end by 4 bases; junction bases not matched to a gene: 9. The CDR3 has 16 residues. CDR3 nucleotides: TGTGCCAGCAGCCTGGGTGGGACTAGCCCTTACAATGAGCAGTTCTTC. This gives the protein CASSLGGTSPYNEQFF.

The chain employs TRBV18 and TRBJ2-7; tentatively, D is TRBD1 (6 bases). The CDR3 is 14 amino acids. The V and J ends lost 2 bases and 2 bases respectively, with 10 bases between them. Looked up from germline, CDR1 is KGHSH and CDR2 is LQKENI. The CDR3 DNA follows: TGTGCCAGCTCACCAACCAGGGGACCCTACGAGCAGTACTTC. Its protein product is CASSPTRGPYEQYF.

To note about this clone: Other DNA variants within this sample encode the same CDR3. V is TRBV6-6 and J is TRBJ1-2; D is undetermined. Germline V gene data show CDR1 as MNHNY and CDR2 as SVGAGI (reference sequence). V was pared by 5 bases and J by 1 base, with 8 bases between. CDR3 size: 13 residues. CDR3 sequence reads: CASSRGVNYGYTF. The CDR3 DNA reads TGTGCCAGCAGTCGCGGGGTTAACTATGGCTACACCTTC.

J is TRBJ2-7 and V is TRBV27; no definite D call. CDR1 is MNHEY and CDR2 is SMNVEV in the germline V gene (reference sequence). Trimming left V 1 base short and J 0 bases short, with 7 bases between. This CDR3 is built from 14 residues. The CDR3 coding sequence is TGTGCCAGCAGTTTATACGTGAGCTCCTACGAGCAGTACTTC. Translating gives CASSLYVSSYEQYF.

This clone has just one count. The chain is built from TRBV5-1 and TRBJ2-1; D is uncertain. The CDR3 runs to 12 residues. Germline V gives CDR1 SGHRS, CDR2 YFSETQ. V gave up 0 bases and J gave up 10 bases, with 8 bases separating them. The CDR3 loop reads CASSLEAREQFF. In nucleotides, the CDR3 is TGCGCCAGCAGCTTGGAAGCGCGGGAGCAGTTCTTC.

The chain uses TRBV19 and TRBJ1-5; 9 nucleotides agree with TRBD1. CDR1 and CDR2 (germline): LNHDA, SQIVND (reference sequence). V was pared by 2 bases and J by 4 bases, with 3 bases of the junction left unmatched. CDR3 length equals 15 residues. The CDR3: CASSIPGTGNQPQHF. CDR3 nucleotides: TGTGCCAGTAGTATACCTGGGACAGGGAATCAGCCCCAGCATTTT.

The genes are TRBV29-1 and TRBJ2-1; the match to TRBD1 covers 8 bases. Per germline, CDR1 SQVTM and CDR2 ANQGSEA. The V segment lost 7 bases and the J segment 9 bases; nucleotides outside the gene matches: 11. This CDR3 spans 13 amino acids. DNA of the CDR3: TGCAGCGGGGGGGACAGGTCTTTAGGTGAGCAGTTCTTC. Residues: CSGGDRSLGEQFF.

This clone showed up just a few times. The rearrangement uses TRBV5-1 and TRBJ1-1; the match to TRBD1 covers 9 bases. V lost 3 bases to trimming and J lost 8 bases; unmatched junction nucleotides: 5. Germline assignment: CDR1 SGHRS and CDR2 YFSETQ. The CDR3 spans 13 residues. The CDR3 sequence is CASSWTGEGEAFF. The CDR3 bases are TGCGCCAGCAGCTGGACAGGGGAGGGGGAAGCTTTCTTT.

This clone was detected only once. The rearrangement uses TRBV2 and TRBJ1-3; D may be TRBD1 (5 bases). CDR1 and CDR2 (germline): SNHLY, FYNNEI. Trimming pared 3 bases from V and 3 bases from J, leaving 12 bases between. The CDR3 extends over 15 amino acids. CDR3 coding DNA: TGTGCCAGCAGTGAGGACCGGGACGGTGGAAACACCATATATTTT. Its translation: CASSEDRDGGNTIYF.

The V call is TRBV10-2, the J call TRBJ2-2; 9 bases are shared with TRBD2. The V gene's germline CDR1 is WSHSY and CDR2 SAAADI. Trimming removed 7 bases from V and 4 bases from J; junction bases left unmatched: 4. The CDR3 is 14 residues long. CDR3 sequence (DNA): TGCGCCAGCAATAAGCGGGAGGCCACCGGGGAGCTGTTTTTT. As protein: CASNKREATGELFF.

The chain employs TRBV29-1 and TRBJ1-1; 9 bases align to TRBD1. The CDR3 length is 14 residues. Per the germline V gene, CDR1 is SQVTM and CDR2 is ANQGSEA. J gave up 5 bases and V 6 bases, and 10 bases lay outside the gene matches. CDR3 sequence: CSVPGQGRRTEAFF. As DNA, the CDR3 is TGCAGCGTCCCGGGACAGGGTCGTCGAACTGAAGCTTTCTTT.

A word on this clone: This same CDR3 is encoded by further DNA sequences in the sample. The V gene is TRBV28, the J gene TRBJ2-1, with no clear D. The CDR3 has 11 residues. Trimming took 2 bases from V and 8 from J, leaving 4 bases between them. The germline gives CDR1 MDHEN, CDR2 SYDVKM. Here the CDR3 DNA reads TGTGCCAGCAGTTTACGGGATGAGCAGTTCTTC. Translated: CASSLRDEQFF.